Listed below are T cell receptor beta chains from one sample, sequenced in a study of control samples from healthy donors and cancer patients. Libraries were prepared by immunoSEQ multiplex PCR; TCRdb keeps only in-frame clonotypes and omits some of them. This table has 120,000 or so clones, roughly nine tenths appearing once. The sample was blood. Receptors were obtained from a woman aged 18-29 years in good health. Both conserved end residues are part of each CDR3. D genes are given only for firm matches. Rows give clone size only sometimes, using once, few, many, or a class for an expanded clone.

DNA: TGCGCCAGCAGCCGCAGATCACAGGGGGCGAGAAACACTGAAGCTTTCTTT
CDR3: CASSRRSQGARNTEAFF
D: TRBD1
V: TRBV4-3
J: TRBJ1-1
size: once

DNA: TGTGCCAGCAGTGCCGGACAGGGGGAGAACTATGGCTACACCTTC
CDR3: CASSAGQGENYGYTF
D: TRBD1
V: TRBV25-1
J: TRBJ1-2
size: .

DNA: TGTGCCAGCAGCCCCAGCTGGGACTTGGGAAGATCGGCCCAGTACTTC
CDR3: CASSPSWDLGRSAQYF
D: .
V: TRBV7-2
J: TRBJ2-5
size: .

DNA: TGCGCCAGCAGCAGGGAGGCCGGGACAGGTTCCTACGAGCAGTACTTC
CDR3: CASSREAGTGSYEQYF
D: TRBD1
V: TRBV5-1
J: TRBJ2-7
size: .

DNA: TGTGCCACCAGTGACCGACTAGCGGGGGAAAGTTCAGATACGCAGTATTTT
CDR3: CATSDRLAGESSDTQYF
D: TRBD2
V: TRBV24-1
J: TRBJ2-3
size: .

DNA: TGTGCCAGCACGTCTAACTATGGCTACACCTTC
CDR3: CASTSNYGYTF
D: .
V: TRBV28
J: TRBJ1-2
size: .

DNA: TGTGCCACCATCGGGACTAGCGGGAGGGCGCAGTACTTC
CDR3: CATIGTSGRAQYF
D: TRBD2
V: TRBV28
J: TRBJ2-7
size: .

DNA: TGTGCCAGCACTGCCGTGGCGGGCAGACGCAAAGATACGCAGTATTTT
CDR3: CASTAVAGRRKDTQYF
D: .
V: TRBV28
J: TRBJ2-3
size: .

DNA: TGCAGCGTTGAAGGGGGCGGGACTTTTTCCTACAATGAGCAGTTCTTC
CDR3: CSVEGGGTFSYNEQFF
D: .
V: TRBV29-1
J: TRBJ2-1
size: .

DNA: TGTGCCAGCAGCTTAGGGGGAAGCACAGATACGCAGTATTTT
CDR3: CASSLGGSTDTQYF
D: .
V: TRBV11-3
J: TRBJ2-3
size: once

DNA: TGTGCCAGCAGCTTAGTAGGGGCCAGCTCCTACAATGAGCAGTTCTTC
CDR3: CASSLVGASSYNEQFF
D: .
V: TRBV7-2
J: TRBJ2-1
size: .

DNA: TGTGCCAGCAGCTTAGGAGGACAGGGATTGTTTTTGTCCGGGGAGCTGTTTTTT
CDR3: CASSLGGQGLFLSGELFF
D: TRBD1
V: TRBV7-2
J: TRBJ2-2
size: .

DNA: TGTGCCAGCAGCCAAGTGGATTACAGTGAGCAGTTCTTC
CDR3: CASSQVDYSEQFF
D: .
V: TRBV3-1/TRBV3-2
J: TRBJ2-1
size: .

DNA: TGTGCCAGCTCACCTTTCTCGTTGGGGGGCGAGGGTGTTTCTTTCTTT
CDR3: CASSPFSLGGEGVSFF
D: .
V: TRBV18
J: TRBJ1-1
size: .

DNA: TGTGCCAGCAGTTTTTCCTCGGGACAACACCCCGATGGCTACACCTTC
CDR3: CASSFSSGQHPDGYTF
D: .
V: TRBV27
J: TRBJ1-2
size: once

DNA: TGTGCCAGCAGCCTCGGACAGGAGGCTTCACCCCTCCACTTT
CDR3: CASSLGQEASPLHF
D: TRBD1
V: TRBV28
J: TRBJ1-6
size: once

DNA: TGTGCCAGCAGCCCCCGGGACGGAACCTCTGGGGCCAACGTCCTGACTTTC
CDR3: CASSPRDGTSGANVLTF
D: .
V: TRBV9
J: TRBJ2-6
size: .

DNA: TGTGCCAGCATAAAGACAGGGGGCGTTAACACTGAAGCTTTCTTT
CDR3: CASIKTGGVNTEAFF
D: TRBD1
V: TRBV5-4
J: TRBJ1-1
size: .

DNA: TGTGCCAGCAGTTACTTCCAGGGGGCGTGGGTCGAGCAGTACTTC
CDR3: CASSYFQGAWVEQYF
D: TRBD1
V: TRBV6-2/TRBV6-3
J: TRBJ2-7
size: .

DNA: TGTGCCAGCAGCTTAGGTCAGCGCGCGGGTGTGGAGACCCAGTACTTC
CDR3: CASSLGQRAGVETQYF
D: .
V: TRBV7-8
J: TRBJ2-5
size: .

DNA: TGTGCCAGCAGCCCGGAACAGGGTAACGGGGAGACCCAGTACTTC
CDR3: CASSPEQGNGETQYF
D: .
V: TRBV7-9
J: TRBJ2-5
size: .

DNA: TGTGCCAGCAGCTTGACAGGGCCCCGAGGCACAGATACGCAGTATTTT
CDR3: CASSLTGPRGTDTQYF
D: TRBD1
V: TRBV7-9
J: TRBJ2-3
size: .

DNA: TGTGCCAGCAGTTTACCGGGACAGGGGATCTCTGGCTACACCTTC
CDR3: CASSLPGQGISGYTF
D: TRBD1
V: TRBV28
J: TRBJ1-2
size: .

DNA: TGTGCCAGCAGCGCAAGGGCCTCGAACACCGGGGAGCTGTTTTTT
CDR3: CASSARASNTGELFF
D: .
V: TRBV9
J: TRBJ2-2
size: .

DNA: TGTGCCAGCAGCTCTCACCTAGGACTAGCGGGAGCATACGAGCAGTACTTC
CDR3: CASSSHLGLAGAYEQYF
D: TRBD2
V: TRBV11-2
J: TRBJ2-7
size: .

DNA: TGTGCCAGCAGTCCGAGGACTAGCGGGGGGGGGAGGACGCAGTATTTT
CDR3: CASSPRTSGGGRTQYF
D: TRBD2
V: TRBV28
J: TRBJ2-3
size: .

DNA: TGTGCCAGCAGCCCACGAGCGGGGGGGACCTACAATGAGCAGTTCTTC
CDR3: CASSPRAGGTYNEQFF
D: TRBD2
V: TRBV7-2
J: TRBJ2-1
size: .

DNA: TGTGCCAGCGTACGGGAGTCCTACGAGCAGTACTTC
CDR3: CASVRESYEQYF
D: .
V: TRBV2
J: TRBJ2-7
size: .

DNA: TGTGCCAGCAGCCGGGGCGGACTAGCGAACACCGGGGAGCTGTTTTTT
CDR3: CASSRGGLANTGELFF
D: TRBD2
V: TRBV5-4
J: TRBJ2-2
size: .

DNA: TGTGCCAGCGGGACCCGAGAGGGTTTAGGCGGGGAGCTGTTTTTT
CDR3: CASGTREGLGGELFF
D: .
V: TRBV7-9
J: TRBJ2-2
size: once

DNA: TGTGCCAGCAGTGAAGAGGTTAGAGTTGAGCAGTTCTTC
CDR3: CASSEEVRVEQFF
D: .
V: TRBV6-1
J: TRBJ2-1
size: .

DNA: TGTGCCAGCAGCTTAGAGGCGTACACTGAAGCTTTCTTT
CDR3: CASSLEAYTEAFF
D: .
V: TRBV7-2
J: TRBJ1-1
size: .

DNA: TGTGCCAGTAGTTCCGGGACGGAGTCCTACAATGAGCAGTTCTTC
CDR3: CASSSGTESYNEQFF
D: .
V: TRBV19
J: TRBJ2-1
size: .

DNA: TGTGCCAGCAGCTCAAGGACCTACAATGAGCAGTTCTTC
CDR3: CASSSRTYNEQFF
D: .
V: TRBV7-2
J: TRBJ2-1
size: .

DNA: TGTGCCAGCTCACCACCAAGCAAGATCCCCACTCACGAGCAGTACTTC
CDR3: CASSPPSKIPTHEQYF
D: .
V: TRBV18
J: TRBJ2-7
size: .

DNA: TGTGCCAGCAGCCCCGTGAACACCGGGGAGCTGTTTTTT
CDR3: CASSPVNTGELFF
D: .
V: TRBV7-9
J: TRBJ2-2
size: .

DNA: TGTGCCTGGAAAGGGGGCAGGGGAGCAGATACGCAGTATTTT
CDR3: CAWKGGRGADTQYF
D: TRBD1
V: TRBV30
J: TRBJ2-3
size: .

DNA: TGTGCCAGCAGCTTAGAGGGGCGGGGGGGACAAGAGACCCAGTACTTC
CDR3: CASSLEGRGGQETQYF
D: TRBD2
V: TRBV7-9
J: TRBJ2-5
size: .

DNA: TGTGCCAGCAGCAATCGTGGGACAGGGACTGGAAACACCATATATTTT
CDR3: CASSNRGTGTGNTIYF
D: TRBD1
V: TRBV2
J: TRBJ1-3
size: .

DNA: TGTGCCAGCTCACCACCGACGCAAGAGACCCAGTACTTC
CDR3: CASSPPTQETQYF
D: .
V: TRBV18
J: TRBJ2-5
size: .

DNA: TGCGCCAGCAGTGACAGGGGAAGGATTGAAGCTTTCTTT
CDR3: CASSDRGRIEAFF
D: .
V: TRBV10-2
J: TRBJ1-1
size: once

DNA: TGCGCCAGCAGCTTGAGCCTTTCATCGGTGGCGGGAGTGGGTGAGCAGTACTTC
CDR3: CASSLSLSSVAGVGEQYF
D: TRBD2
V: TRBV5-1
J: TRBJ2-7
size: .

DNA: TGTGCCAGCAGCTTACTATCCCTCCCAGGGACCCAGTACTTC
CDR3: CASSLLSLPGTQYF
D: .
V: TRBV7-2
J: TRBJ2-5
size: .

DNA: TGTGCCACGTCTCCTAGCGGGGGGTACAATGAGCAGTTCTTC
CDR3: CATSPSGGYNEQFF
D: TRBD2
V: TRBV24-1
J: TRBJ2-1
size: .

DNA: TGTGCCAGCAGCGTTACAGCCGGGACAGAAGCTAACTATGGCTACACCTTC
CDR3: CASSVTAGTEANYGYTF
D: TRBD1
V: TRBV9
J: TRBJ1-2
size: .

DNA: TGTGCCATCAGGACAGGGGGCACGGAGACCCAGTACTTC
CDR3: CAIRTGGTETQYF
D: TRBD1
V: TRBV10-3
J: TRBJ2-5
size: .

DNA: TGTGCCAGCAGCCCCACAGGAGGGTTGGGAACAGATACGCAGTATTTT
CDR3: CASSPTGGLGTDTQYF
D: .
V: TRBV9
J: TRBJ2-3
size: .

DNA: TGTGCCAGCATGCAGAGCTCCTACAATGAGCAGTTCTTC
CDR3: CASMQSSYNEQFF
D: .
V: TRBV28
J: TRBJ2-1
size: .

DNA: TGCGCCACCAGAAGACAGGGCGGAAACACCATATATTTT
CDR3: CATRRQGGNTIYF
D: TRBD1
V: TRBV10-1
J: TRBJ1-3
size: .

DNA: TGTGCCAGCAGCCAAGATTCAAGCGGGACGGGCAAGCAGTACTTC
CDR3: CASSQDSSGTGKQYF
D: TRBD2
V: TRBV3-1/TRBV3-2
J: TRBJ2-7
size: .

DNA: TGTGCCAGCAGTCGAGCGGGGGGGGCCAACACAGATACGCAGTATTTT
CDR3: CASSRAGGANTDTQYF
D: TRBD2
V: TRBV7-6
J: TRBJ2-3
size: .

DNA: TGTGCCAGCAGCCAAGGGATGAACACTGAAGCTTTCTTT
CDR3: CASSQGMNTEAFF
D: .
V: TRBV7-3
J: TRBJ1-1
size: .

DNA: TGTGCCAGTAGTGGGACTAGCACAGATACGCAGTATTTT
CDR3: CASSGTSTDTQYF
D: .
V: TRBV19
J: TRBJ2-3
size: .

DNA: TGTGCCAGCAGCTTGGGCGGTACAGCACTTTATAGCAATCAGCCCCAGCATTTT
CDR3: CASSLGGTALYSNQPQHF
D: .
V: TRBV7-2
J: TRBJ1-5
size: once

DNA: TGTGCCATCAGTGGATCTAGCTTGTTTCGCGACAATGAGCAGTTCTTC
CDR3: CAISGSSLFRDNEQFF
D: .
V: TRBV10-3
J: TRBJ2-1
size: .